A selection of T cell receptor beta chains follows, all from one sample in a study of blood T cell repertoires in COVID-19. Libraries were prepared by immunoSEQ multiplex PCR; TCRdb keeps only in-frame clonotypes and omits some of them. The sample lists some 300,000 clones, 90% occurring once. Input material: PBMCs or T cells enriched from blood (not recorded which). Receptors were obtained from a woman in her late teens or twenties with acute COVID-19. The CDR3 runs from the conserved cysteine through the conserved F or W.

TRBJ1-1 | TRBV5-1 | CASSYQGARDTEAFF
TRBJ1-1 | TRBV25-1 | CASSVGQGFTEAFF
TRBJ2-3 | TRBV5-1 | CASSLEGRAADTQYF
TRBJ2-1 | TRBV6-5 | CAMSTSGRRNEQFF
TRBJ2-3 | TRBV9 | CASSVGSSGRGTDTQYF
TRBJ2-5 | TRBV7-3 | CASSLKPWTSGRGEQETQYF
TRBJ2-7 | TRBV19 | CASSREGQTITYEQYF
TRBJ1-4 | TRBV29-1 | CSVEQRANEKLFF
TRBJ1-3 | TRBV9 | CASSVEGTGAVGNTIYF
TRBJ1-5 | TRBV27 | CASSLKPTGHLGGQPQHF
TRBJ2-1 | TRBV24-1 | CATSDPDRGESYNEQFF
TRBJ1-1 | TRBV19 | CASSMSIRTEAFF
TRBJ2-1 | TRBV19 | CASSITSAHEQFF
TRBJ1-2 | TRBV28 | CASSLGTGVVYGYTF
TRBJ1-2 | TRBV30 | CAWSPLTEINYGYTF
TRBJ1-5 | TRBV24-1 | CATSDPTGSQPQHF
TRBJ1-5 | TRBV6-5 | CASREVLSNQPQHF
TRBJ1-2 | TRBV4-2 | CASSQEWRQTTYGYTF
TRBJ1-5 | TRBV7-8 | CASAGQGIFSNQPQHF
TRBJ2-7 | TRBV7-2 | CASSLWTEIYEQYF
TRBJ2-2 | TRBV12-3/TRBV12-4 | CASTSSNTGELFF
TRBJ1-6 | TRBV19 | CASADRGLSSYNSPLHF
TRBJ2-1 | TRBV11-3 | CASSLIAGVRNEQFF
TRBJ1-1 | TRBV27 | CASSFRTGGGNTEAFF
TRBJ1-1 | TRBV2 | CASRGTGGTEAFF
TRBJ1-5 | TRBV6-5 | CASSQDRSNQPQHF
TRBJ1-5 | TRBV7-8 | CASSRLSAGPSTNQPQHF
TRBJ1-4 | TRBV5-1 | CASRPSGGANEKLFF
TRBJ2-5 | TRBV7-7 | CASSRQGVGEETQYF
TRBJ1-2 | TRBV28 | CASSQGARNYGYTF
TRBJ2-5 | TRBV3-1/TRBV3-2 | CASSPYSDSWETQYF
TRBJ2-7 | TRBV6-5 | CASSSLSGRAYEQYF
TRBJ2-2 | TRBV7-9 | CASSLGAGLNTGELFF
TRBJ1-2 | TRBV24-1 | CATSDPYYGYTF
TRBJ1-2 | TRBV29-1 | CSVVQTNYGYTF
TRBJ1-1 | TRBV7-9 | CASSQGQGWTEAFF
TRBJ2-5 | TRBV28 | CASDGAGASQETQYF
TRBJ1-6 | TRBV5-4 | CASSLPPTGGGYNSPLHF
TRBJ1-1 | TRBV7-9 | CASSLLEGANTEAFF
TRBJ2-3 | TRBV27 | CASSPWGAGGSGTDTQYF
TRBJ1-6 | TRBV3-1/TRBV3-2 | CASSPGGHRNSPLHF
TRBJ1-1 | TRBV7-2 | CASSSPTLMNTEAFF
TRBJ1-2 | TRBV28 | CASSSAGHSGYTF
TRBJ2-4 | TRBV6-5 | CASSLGLAGANIQYF
TRBJ2-1 | TRBV9 | CASSVATSGRREFF
TRBJ2-3 | TRBV19 | CASSMRHSAGDTQYF
TRBJ2-3 | TRBV11-3 | CASSLELRGDTQYF
TRBJ1-5 | TRBV12-3/TRBV12-4 | CASTGYSNQPQHF
TRBJ1-1 | TRBV19 | CASSSLDRGAFF